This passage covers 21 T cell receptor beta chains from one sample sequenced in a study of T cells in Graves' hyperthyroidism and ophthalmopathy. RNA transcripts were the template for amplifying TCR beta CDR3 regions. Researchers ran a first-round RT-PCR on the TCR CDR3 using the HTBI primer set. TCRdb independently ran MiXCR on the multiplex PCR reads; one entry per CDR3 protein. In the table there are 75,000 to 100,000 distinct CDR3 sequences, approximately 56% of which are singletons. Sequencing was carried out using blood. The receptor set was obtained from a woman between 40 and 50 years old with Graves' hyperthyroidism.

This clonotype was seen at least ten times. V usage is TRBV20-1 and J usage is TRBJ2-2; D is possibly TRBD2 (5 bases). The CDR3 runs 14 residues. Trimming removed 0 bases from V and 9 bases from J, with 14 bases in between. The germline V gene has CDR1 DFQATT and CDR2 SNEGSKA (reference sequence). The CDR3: CSARDGLKGWELFF. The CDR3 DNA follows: TGCAGTGCTAGAGATGGACTTAAGGGCTGGGAGCTGTTTTTT.

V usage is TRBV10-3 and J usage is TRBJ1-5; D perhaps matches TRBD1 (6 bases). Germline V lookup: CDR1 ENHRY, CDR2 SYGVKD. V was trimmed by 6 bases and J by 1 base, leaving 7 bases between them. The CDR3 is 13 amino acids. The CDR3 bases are TGTGCCATCAGAGACAGGAGCAATCAGCCCCAGCATTTT. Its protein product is CAIRDRSNQPQHF.

CDR3 in amino acids: CSALPRDWSDGETQYF. CDR3 nucleotide sequence: TGCAGTGCCCTCCCCCGAGACTGGTCTGACGGAGAGACCCAGTACTTC. The gene calls are TRBV20-1 and TRBJ2-5; D is unclear. This CDR3 spans 16 amino acids. Germline V CDR1 and CDR2: DFQATT, SNEGSKA (reference sequence). V dropped 6 bases and J dropped 4 bases, with 24 bases sitting between them.

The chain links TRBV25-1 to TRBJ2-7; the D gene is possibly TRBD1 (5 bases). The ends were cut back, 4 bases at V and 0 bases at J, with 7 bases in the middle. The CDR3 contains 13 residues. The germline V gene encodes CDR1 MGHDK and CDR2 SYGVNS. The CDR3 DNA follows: TGTGCCAGCAGTGCCAGGGACTCCTACGAGCAGTACTTC. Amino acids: CASSARDSYEQYF.

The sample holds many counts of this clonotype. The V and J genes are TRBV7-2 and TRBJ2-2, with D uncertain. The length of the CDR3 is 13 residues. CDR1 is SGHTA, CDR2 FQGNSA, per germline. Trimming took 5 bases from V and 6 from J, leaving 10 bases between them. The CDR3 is CASSQSPPGELFF. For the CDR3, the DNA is TGTGCCAGCAGCCAGTCTCCCCCCGGGGAGCTGTTTTTT. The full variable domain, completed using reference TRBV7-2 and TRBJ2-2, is GAGVSQSPSNKVTEKGKDVELRCDPISGHTALYWYRQSLGQGLEFLIYFQGNSAPDKSGLPSDRFSAERTGGSVSTLTIQRTQQEDSAVYLCASSQSPPGELFFGEGSRLTVL.

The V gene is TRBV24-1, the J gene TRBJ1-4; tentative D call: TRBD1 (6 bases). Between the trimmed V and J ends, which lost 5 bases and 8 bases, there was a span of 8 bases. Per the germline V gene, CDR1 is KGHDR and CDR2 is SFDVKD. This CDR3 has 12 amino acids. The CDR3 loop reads CATSAGTEKLFF. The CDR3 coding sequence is TGTGCCACCAGTGCCGGGACAGAAAAACTGTTTTTT.

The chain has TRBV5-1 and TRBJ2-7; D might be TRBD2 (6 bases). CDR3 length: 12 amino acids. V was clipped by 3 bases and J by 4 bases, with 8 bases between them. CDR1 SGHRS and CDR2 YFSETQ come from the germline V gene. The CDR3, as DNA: TGCGCCAGCAGCTCCAGCGGGTACGAGCAGTACTTC. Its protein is CASSSSGYEQYF. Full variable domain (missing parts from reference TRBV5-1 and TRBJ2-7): KAGVTQTPRYLIKTRGQQVTLSCSPISGHRSVSWYQQTPGQGLQFLFEYFSETQRNKGNFPGRFSGRQFSNSRSEMNVSTLELGDSALYLCASSSSGYEQYFGPGTRLTVT.

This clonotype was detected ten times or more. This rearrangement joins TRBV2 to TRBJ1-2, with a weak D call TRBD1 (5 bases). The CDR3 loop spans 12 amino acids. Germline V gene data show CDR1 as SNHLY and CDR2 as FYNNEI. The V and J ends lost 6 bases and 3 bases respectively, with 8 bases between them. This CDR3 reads CASSQTDYGYTF. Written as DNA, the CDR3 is TGTGCCAGCAGCCAGACAGACTATGGCTACACCTTC. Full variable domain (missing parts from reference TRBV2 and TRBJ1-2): EPEVTQTPSHQVTQMGQEVILRCVPISNHLYFYWYRQILGQKVEFLVSFYNNEISEKSEIFDDQFSVERPDGSNFTLKIRSTKLEDSAMYFCASSQTDYGYTFGSGTRLTVV.

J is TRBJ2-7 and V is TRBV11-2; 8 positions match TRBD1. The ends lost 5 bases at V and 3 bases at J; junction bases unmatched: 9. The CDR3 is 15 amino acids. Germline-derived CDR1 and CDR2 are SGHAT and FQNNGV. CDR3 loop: CASSPGQGFCYEQYF. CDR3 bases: TGTGCCAGCAGCCCTGGACAGGGTTTCTGCTACGAGCAGTACTTC.

CDR3 coding DNA: TGTGCCAGCAGCTTAGTCGGGACAGACTACACTGAAGCTTTCTTT. Its protein is CASSLVGTDYTEAFF. V is TRBV7-3 and J is TRBJ1-1; 7 bases fit TRBD1. Germline values: CDR1 SGHTA, CDR2 FQGTGA. This CDR3 is 15 amino acids long. J gave up 3 bases and V 2 bases, and 6 bases lay outside the gene matches.

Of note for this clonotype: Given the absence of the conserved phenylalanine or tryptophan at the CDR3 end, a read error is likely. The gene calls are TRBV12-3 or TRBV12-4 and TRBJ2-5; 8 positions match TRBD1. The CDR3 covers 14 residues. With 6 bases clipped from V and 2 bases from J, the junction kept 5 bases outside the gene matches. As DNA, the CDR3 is TGTGCCAGCAGCTTCAACAGGGGGCAAGAGACCCAGTACCTC. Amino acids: CASSFNRGQETQYL.

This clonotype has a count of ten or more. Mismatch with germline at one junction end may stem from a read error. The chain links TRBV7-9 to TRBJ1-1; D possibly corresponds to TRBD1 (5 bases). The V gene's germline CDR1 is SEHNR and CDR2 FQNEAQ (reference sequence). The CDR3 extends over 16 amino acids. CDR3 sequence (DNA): TGCGCCAGCAGCCAAGATCTGGGGGGTCTGAACACTGAAGCTTTCTTT. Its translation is CASSQDLGGLNTEAFF.

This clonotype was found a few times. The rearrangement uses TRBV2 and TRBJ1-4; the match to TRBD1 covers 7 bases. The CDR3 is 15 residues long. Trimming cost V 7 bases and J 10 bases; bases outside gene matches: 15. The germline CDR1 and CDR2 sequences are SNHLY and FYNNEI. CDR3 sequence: CASTLDREGSAKLFF. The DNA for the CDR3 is TGTGCCAGCACCCTCGACAGGGAGGGTTCAGCAAAACTGTTTTTT.

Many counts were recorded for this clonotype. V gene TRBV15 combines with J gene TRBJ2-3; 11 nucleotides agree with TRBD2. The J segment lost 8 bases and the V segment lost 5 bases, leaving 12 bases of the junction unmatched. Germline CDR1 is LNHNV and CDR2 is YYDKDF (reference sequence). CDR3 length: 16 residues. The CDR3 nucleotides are TGTGCCACCAGCCGAACCCTAGCGGGGGGTCAGTCTACGCAGTATTTT. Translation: CATSRTLAGGQSTQYF.

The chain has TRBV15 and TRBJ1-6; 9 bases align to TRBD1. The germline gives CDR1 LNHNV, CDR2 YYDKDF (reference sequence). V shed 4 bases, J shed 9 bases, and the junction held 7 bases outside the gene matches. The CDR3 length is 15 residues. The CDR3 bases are TGTGCCACCAGCACACAGGGGACAGGGTCTTCACCCCTCCACTTT. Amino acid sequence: CATSTQGTGSSPLHF.

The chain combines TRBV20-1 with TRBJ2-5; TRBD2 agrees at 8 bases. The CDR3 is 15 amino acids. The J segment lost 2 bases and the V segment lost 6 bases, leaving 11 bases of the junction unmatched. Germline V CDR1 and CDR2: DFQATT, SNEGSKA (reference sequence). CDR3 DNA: TGCAGTGCCAGCACCCGGGGGGGAGATCAAGAGACCCAGTACTTC. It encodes CSASTRGGDQETQYF.

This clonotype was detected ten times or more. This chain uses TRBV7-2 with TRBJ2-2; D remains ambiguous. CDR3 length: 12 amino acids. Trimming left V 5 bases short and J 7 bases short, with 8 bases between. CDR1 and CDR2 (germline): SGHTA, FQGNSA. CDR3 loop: CASSLLGGELFF. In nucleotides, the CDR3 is TGTGCCAGCAGCCTCCTAGGCGGGGAGCTGTTTTTT.

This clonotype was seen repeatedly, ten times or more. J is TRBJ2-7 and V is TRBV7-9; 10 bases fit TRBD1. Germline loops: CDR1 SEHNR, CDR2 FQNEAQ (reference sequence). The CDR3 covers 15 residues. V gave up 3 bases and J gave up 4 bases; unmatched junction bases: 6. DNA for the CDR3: TGTGCCAGCAGCTTGGGACAGGGGATCCCATACGAGCAGTACTTC. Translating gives CASSLGQGIPYEQYF.

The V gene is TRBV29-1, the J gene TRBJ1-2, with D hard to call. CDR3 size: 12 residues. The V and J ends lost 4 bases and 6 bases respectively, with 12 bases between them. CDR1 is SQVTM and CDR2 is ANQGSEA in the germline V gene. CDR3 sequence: CSVVDQEDGYTF. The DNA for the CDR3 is TGCAGCGTTGTGGATCAGGAAGATGGCTACACCTTC.

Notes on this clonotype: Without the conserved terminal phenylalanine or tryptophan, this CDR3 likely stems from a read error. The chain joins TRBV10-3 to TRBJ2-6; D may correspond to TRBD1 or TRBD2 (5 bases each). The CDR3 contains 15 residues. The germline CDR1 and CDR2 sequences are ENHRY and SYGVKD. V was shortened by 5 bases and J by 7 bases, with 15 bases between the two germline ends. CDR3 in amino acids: CAISMRGSEANVLTY. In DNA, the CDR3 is TGTGCCATCAGTATGAGGGGCTCTGAAGCCAACGTCCTGACTTAC.

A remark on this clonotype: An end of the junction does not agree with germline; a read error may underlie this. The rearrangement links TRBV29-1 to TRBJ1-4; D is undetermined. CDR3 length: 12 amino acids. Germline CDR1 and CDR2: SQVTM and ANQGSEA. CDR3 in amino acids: CSAWAVNEKLSF. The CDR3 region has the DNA TGCAGCGCATGGGCCGTCAATGAAAAACTGTCTTTT. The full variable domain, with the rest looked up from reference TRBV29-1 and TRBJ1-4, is SAVISQKPSRDICQRGTSLTIQCQVDSQVTMMFWYRQQPGQSLTLIATANQGSEATYESGFVIDKFPISRPNLTFSTLTVSNMSPEDSSIYLCSAWAVNEKLSFGSGTQLSVL.